The 18 T cell receptor beta chains in this list originate from one sample, sequenced in a study of CD8 T cells in ankylosing spondylitis. One entry per CDR3 protein results from TCRdb running MiXCR on the 5' RACE reads. There are under 250,000 distinct CDR3 sequences in the sample; about 10% occur only once, and around 6.5% lies in the top ten. The sample consisted of blood, either unsorted or a sorted T cell fraction (not recorded which). The receptors were sampled from a male donor with ankylosing spondylitis or in good health (not recorded which).

This clonotype came up a few times. The chain has TRBV7-8 and TRBJ2-5; D possibly corresponds to TRBD1 (5 bases). This CDR3 region has 16 residues. Deletions cut 2 bases from V and 2 bases from J, with 15 bases between. Germline-derived CDR1 and CDR2 are SGHVS and FQNEAQ. CDR3 region: CASSLQAGSVQETQYF. DNA for the CDR3: TGTGCCAGCAGCTTACAGGCAGGGTCCGTTCAAGAGACCCAGTACTTC. The variable domain in full, with the rest retrieved from reference TRBV7-8 and TRBJ2-5, is GAGVSQSPRYKVAKRGQDVALRCDPISGHVSLFWYQQALGQGPEFLTYFQNEAQLDKSGLPSDRFFAERPEGSVSTLKIQRTQQEDSAVYLCASSLQAGSVQETQYFGPGTRLLVL.

This clonotype was picked up many times. The rearrangement links TRBV20-1 to TRBJ2-2; no definite D call. The CDR3 is 13 residues long. CDR1 and CDR2 from the germline V gene are DFQATT and SNEGSKA (reference sequence). The DNA of the CDR3 is TGCAGCTCCATACGGGTTAGCACCGGGGAGCTGTTTTTT. It encodes CSSIRVSTGELFF.

The table lists this clonotype with many counts. The rearrangement links TRBV5-1 to TRBJ1-4, with D possibly matching TRBD1 (6 bases). V dropped 4 bases and J dropped 8 bases, with 18 bases sitting between them. This CDR3 comprises 15 residues. The V gene's germline CDR1 is SGHRS and CDR2 YFSETQ. In nucleotides, the CDR3 is TGCGCCAGCAGCCCTCAGGCAGGGGTCGACGAAAAACTGTTTTTT. It translates to CASSPQAGVDEKLFF.

This clonotype was counted at least ten times. This sequence joins TRBV20-1 and TRBJ2-7, with 8 bases aligning to TRBD1. With 3 bases clipped from V and 5 bases from J, the junction kept 9 bases outside the gene matches. Germline V CDR1 and CDR2: DFQATT, SNEGSKA (reference sequence). This CDR3 region has 14 residues. DNA for the CDR3: TGCAGTGCTAGTTCAGGGGGCGAGCGCGACGAGCAGTACTTC. It encodes CSASSGGERDEQYF.

V gene TRBV27 combines with J gene TRBJ1-6; 11 bases align to TRBD1. Losses at the gene ends were 6 bases for V and 7 bases for J; bases not matched to a gene: 8. Germline V gives CDR1 MNHEY, CDR2 SMNVEV (reference sequence). This CDR3 comprises 16 residues. This CDR3 is CASRIDGTGGNSPLHF. CDR3 DNA: TGTGCCAGCAGGATAGACGGGACAGGGGGAAATTCACCCCTCCACTTT.

This clonotype showed up many times. The J gene is TRBJ2-7, the V gene TRBV27; 14 positions match TRBD2. V gave up 4 bases and J gave up 3 bases; unmatched junction bases: 14. This CDR3 region has 19 residues. Germline V gene lookup returns CDR1 MNHEY and CDR2 SMNVEV (reference sequence). The CDR3: CASSSSPGTSGRIGYEQYF. The CDR3 DNA reads as TGTGCCAGCAGTTCCTCACCCGGGACTAGCGGGAGAATAGGCTACGAGCAGTACTTC.

This clonotype was detected many times. The chain is built from TRBV15 and TRBJ2-1; 8 nucleotides align to TRBD2. The V and J ends lost 6 bases and 3 bases, in that order; junction bases with no gene match: 10. The germline gives CDR1 LNHNV, CDR2 YYDKDF (reference sequence). This CDR3 is 16 amino acids long. The CDR3 DNA is TGTGCCACCAGGCAGTTCCCCGGGAGGGTCTACAATGAGCAGTTCTTC. It codes for CATRQFPGRVYNEQFF.

For this clonotype: A much larger clone sits a single nucleotide away, making a read error possible. The CDR3 bases are TGTGCCAGCAGTACCGGACAGCAGGGCCAGCTCCAGCATTTT. It translates to CASSTGQQGQLQHF. This chain connects TRBV12-3 or TRBV12-4 to TRBJ1-5; D possibly corresponds to TRBD1 (6 bases). The CDR3 covers 14 residues.

The V call is TRBV19, the J call TRBJ1-6; no reliable D call. Trimming pared 10 bases from V and 7 bases from J, leaving 17 bases between. CDR1 is LNHDA and CDR2 is SQIVND in the germline V gene (reference sequence). CDR3 size: 14 residues. CDR3 in amino acids: CATQYRQVNSPLHF. The CDR3 DNA follows: TGTGCCACCCAATATCGACAAGTAAATTCACCCCTCCACTTT. The full variable domain, with the rest looked up from reference TRBV19 and TRBJ1-6, is DGGITQSPKYLFRKEGQNVTLSCEQNLNHDAMYWYRQDPGQGLRLIYYSQIVNDFQKGDIAEGYSVSREKKESFPLTVTSAQKNPTAFYLCATQYRQVNSPLHFGNGTRLTVT.

This clonotype was seen a few times. The gene calls are TRBV6-5 and TRBJ2-1; D is unclear. Germline assignment: CDR1 MNHEY and CDR2 SVGAGI. Trimming took off 0 bases at V and 7 bases at J, with 10 bases between the two ends. The CDR3 extends over 14 amino acids. The CDR3 bases are TGTGCCAGCAGTTACTCCCATTATCGAAATGAGCAGTTCTTC. It yields the protein CASSYSHYRNEQFF.

This clonotype showed up many times. The chain joins TRBV20-1 to TRBJ2-1; either TRBD1 or TRBD2 may supply D (5 bases each). The CDR3 has 14 residues. Looked up from germline, CDR1 is DFQATT and CDR2 is SNEGSKA (reference sequence). Trimming stripped 5 bases from V and 3 bases from J, with 14 bases between. The DNA of the CDR3 is TGCAGTGCTGGGGGTAGCGCGAACTACAATGAGCAGTTCTTC. It encodes CSAGGSANYNEQFF.

This clonotype was observed at least ten times. The chain recombines TRBV5-1 with TRBJ1-1, with a weak D call TRBD1 (5 bases). CDR3 length equals 15 residues. Trimming left V 0 bases short and J 2 bases short, with 11 bases between. Looked up from germline, CDR1 is SGHRS and CDR2 is YFSETQ. CDR3 sequence (DNA): TGCGCCAGCAGCTTGGCCACGGGGCCCAACACTGAAGCTTTCTTT. This gives the protein CASSLATGPNTEAFF.

This clonotype has ten or more counts. The chain has TRBV5-1 and TRBJ1-2; 9 bases are shared with TRBD1. This CDR3 is 15 amino acids long. The J segment lost 6 bases and the V segment lost 0 bases, leaving 6 bases of the junction unmatched. Germline CDR1 reads SGHRS; CDR2 reads YFSETQ. The CDR3: CASSLGTGVSNGYTF. The CDR3 DNA reads TGCGCCAGCAGCTTGGGGACAGGGGTTTCCAATGGCTACACCTTC.

The gene calls are TRBV25-1 and TRBJ1-1; 7 bases fit TRBD1. Germline assignment: CDR1 MGHDK and CDR2 SYGVNS. J lost 1 base, V lost 0 bases, and 8 bases had no gene match. This CDR3 comprises 17 residues. The CDR3 loop reads CASSEYQGGEQNTEAFF. The CDR3 bases are TGTGCCAGCAGTGAATATCAGGGGGGGGAACAGAACACTGAAGCTTTCTTT.

This clonotype has only a few counts. This chain links TRBV6-1 with TRBJ2-1, with 12 bases matching TRBD2. V shed 3 bases, J shed 4 bases, and the junction held 10 bases outside the gene matches. CDR3 length: 18 residues. Germline CDR1 and CDR2: MNHNS and SASEGT. The CDR3 spells CASSERASGGVSYNEQFF. In DNA, the CDR3 is TGTGCCAGCAGTGAGAGGGCTAGCGGGGGGGTCTCATACAATGAGCAGTTCTTC.

This clonotype was detected many times. The chain joins TRBV12-3 or TRBV12-4 to TRBJ1-5; D is undetermined. The V and J ends lost 5 bases and 4 bases respectively, with 15 bases between them. The CDR3 spans 15 residues. The DNA of the CDR3 is TGTGCCAGCAGTCTCCTTCGACAAGGGAATCAGCCCCAGCATTTT. Its protein product is CASSLLRQGNQPQHF.

This clonotype was counted ten times or more. The chain joins TRBV5-1 to TRBJ1-1, with 8 nucleotides matching TRBD1. Per germline, CDR1 SGHRS and CDR2 YFSETQ. J was trimmed by 4 bases and V by 1 base; bases with no gene match: 9. The CDR3 sequence is 16 residues long. The CDR3 coding sequence is TGCGCCAGCAGCTTGCGACAGGGGAGGGGTGGCACTGAAGCTTTCTTT. Its translation is CASSLRQGRGGTEAFF.

This clonotype was observed a handful of times. The J gene is TRBJ1-1, the V gene TRBV11-1; D ambiguous. Germline V gene data show CDR1 as SGHAT and CDR2 as FQDESV (reference sequence). Trimming took off 4 bases at V and 0 bases at J, with 12 bases between the two ends. CDR3 length: 15 amino acids. Here the CDR3 reads CASSSGGGMNTEAFF. CDR3 DNA: TGTGCCAGCAGCTCCGGTGGAGGGATGAACACTGAAGCTTTCTTT. Full variable domain (remainder filled in from reference TRBV11-1 and TRBJ1-1): EAEVAQSPRYKITEKSQAVAFWCDPISGHATLYWYRQILGQGPELLVQFQDESVVDDSQLPKDRFSAERLKGVDSTLKIQPAELGDSAMYLCASSSGGGMNTEAFFGQGTRLTVV.